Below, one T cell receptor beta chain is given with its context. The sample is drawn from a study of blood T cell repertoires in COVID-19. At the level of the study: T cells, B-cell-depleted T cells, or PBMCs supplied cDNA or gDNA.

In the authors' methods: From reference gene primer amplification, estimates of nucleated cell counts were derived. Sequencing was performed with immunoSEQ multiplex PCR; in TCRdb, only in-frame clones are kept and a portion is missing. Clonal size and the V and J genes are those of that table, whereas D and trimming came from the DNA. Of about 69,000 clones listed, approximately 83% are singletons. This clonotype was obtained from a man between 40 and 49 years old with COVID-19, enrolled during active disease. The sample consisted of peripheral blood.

This chain's CDR3 is CASSLGGFGYEQYF. CDR3 nucleotide sequence: TGCGCCAGCAGCTTGGGAGGGTTCGGATACGAGCAGTACTTC. V gene TRBV5-1 combines with J gene TRBJ2-7, with D tentatively TRBD2 (5 bases). Germline V CDR1 and CDR2: SGHRS, YFSETQ. The CDR3 extends over 14 amino acids. V was cut by 0 bases and J by 4 bases, with 11 bases left in between.